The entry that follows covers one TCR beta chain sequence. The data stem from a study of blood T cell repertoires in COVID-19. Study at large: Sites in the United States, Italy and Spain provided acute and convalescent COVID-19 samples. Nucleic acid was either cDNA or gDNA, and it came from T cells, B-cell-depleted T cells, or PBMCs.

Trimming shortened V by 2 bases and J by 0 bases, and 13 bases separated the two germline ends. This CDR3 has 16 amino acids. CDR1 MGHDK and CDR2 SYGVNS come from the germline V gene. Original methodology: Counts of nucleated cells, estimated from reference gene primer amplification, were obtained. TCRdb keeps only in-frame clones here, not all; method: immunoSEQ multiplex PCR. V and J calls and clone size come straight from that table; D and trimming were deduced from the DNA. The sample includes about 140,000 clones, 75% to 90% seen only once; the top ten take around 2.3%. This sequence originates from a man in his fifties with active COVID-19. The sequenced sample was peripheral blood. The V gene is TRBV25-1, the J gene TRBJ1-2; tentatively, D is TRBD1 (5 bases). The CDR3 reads CASSEAGPRANYGYTF. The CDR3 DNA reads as TGTGCCAGCAGTGAAGCGGGACCCAGAGCTAACTATGGCTACACCTTC.